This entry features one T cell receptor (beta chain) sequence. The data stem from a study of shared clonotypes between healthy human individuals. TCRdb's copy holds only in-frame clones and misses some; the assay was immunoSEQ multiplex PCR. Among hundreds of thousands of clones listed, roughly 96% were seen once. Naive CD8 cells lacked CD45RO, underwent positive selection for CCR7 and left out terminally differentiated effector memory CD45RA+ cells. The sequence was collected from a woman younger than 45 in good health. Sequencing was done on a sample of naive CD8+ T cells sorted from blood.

The CDR3 DNA follows: TGTGCCAGCAGCCGGACAGGGAATCAGCCCCAGCATTTT. Encoded protein: CASSRTGNQPQHF. This rearrangement joins TRBV6-5 to TRBJ1-5, with TRBD1 identical over 8 bases. The ends lost 6 bases at V and 4 bases at J; junction bases unmatched: 2. Looked up from germline, CDR1 is MNHEY and CDR2 is SVGAGI. The length of the CDR3 is 13 residues.